This T cell receptor beta chain was captured by sequencing in a study of molecular identifiers for immune sequencing clone quantification. Study-wide points: Clones that exceeded 20 RNA copies held over 97% of effector molecules, yet under 1% in naive cells.

Input for naive CD8 libraries was roughly 20,000 to 1,000,000 sorted cells; the RNA fraction used was 10%, 30% or 50%. This clonotype occurred a few times. Its antigen is currently unknown. The junction does not match germline at one end; this may be a read error. MiXCR, applied by TCRdb to the PCR reads, yields one record per CDR3 protein. The sample has 35,000 or so distinct CDR3 sequences, over 15% seen once. CDR3 length: 18 residues. CDR1 and CDR2 (germline): LGHNA, YSLEER. Sequenced sample: naive CD8+ T cells from blood, with Jurkat cell RNA spiked in. Subset in this sample: FACS-sorted CD8+CD4-CCR7+CD45RA+ naive T cells. The TCR comes from a human donor in good health. Some libraries in this study had Jurkat cell RNA spiked in. This chain joins TRBV4-3 and TRBJ2-6, with 11 nucleotides matching TRBD2. In DNA, the CDR3 is TGCGCCAGCAGCCAAGATAGCGGGGGGGGCTCTGGGGCCAGCGTCCTGACTTTC. The encoded protein is CASSQDSGGGSGASVLTF.